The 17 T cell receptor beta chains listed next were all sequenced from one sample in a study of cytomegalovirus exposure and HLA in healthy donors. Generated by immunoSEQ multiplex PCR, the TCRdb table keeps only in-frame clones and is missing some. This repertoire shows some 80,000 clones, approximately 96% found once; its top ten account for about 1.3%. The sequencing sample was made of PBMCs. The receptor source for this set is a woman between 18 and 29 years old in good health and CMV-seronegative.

CDR3 bases: TGCGCCAGCAGCCAAGGACTAGCGGGAGCGGTCCGCTCAGATACGCAGTATTTT. This sequence encodes CASSQGLAGAVRSDTQYF. The chain links TRBV5-1 to TRBJ2-3, with 13 bases lining up with TRBD2. Germline V gives CDR1 SGHRS, CDR2 YFSETQ. The trim removed 4 bases at V and 4 bases at J, leaving 12 bases unmatched. The CDR3 consists of 18 residues.

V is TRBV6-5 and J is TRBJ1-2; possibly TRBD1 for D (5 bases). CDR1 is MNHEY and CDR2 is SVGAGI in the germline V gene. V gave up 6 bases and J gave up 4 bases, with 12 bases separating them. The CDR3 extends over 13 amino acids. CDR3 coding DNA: TGTGCCAGCAGCCCCAGGGAAATCTATGGCTACACCTTC. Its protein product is CASSPREIYGYTF.

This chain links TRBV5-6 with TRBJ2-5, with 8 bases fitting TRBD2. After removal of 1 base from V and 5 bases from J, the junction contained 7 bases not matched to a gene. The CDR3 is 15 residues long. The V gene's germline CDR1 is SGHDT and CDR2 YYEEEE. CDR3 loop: CASSLREGFRETQYF. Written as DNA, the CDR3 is TGTGCCAGCAGCTTGCGGGAGGGGTTTCGGGAGACCCAGTACTTC.

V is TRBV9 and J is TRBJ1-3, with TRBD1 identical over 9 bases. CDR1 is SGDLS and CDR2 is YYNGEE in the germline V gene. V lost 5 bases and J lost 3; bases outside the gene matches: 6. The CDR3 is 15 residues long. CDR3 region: CASSEQGAHGNTIYF. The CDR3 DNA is TGTGCCAGCAGTGAACAGGGGGCGCATGGAAACACCATATATTTT. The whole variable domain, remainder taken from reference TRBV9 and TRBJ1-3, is DSGVTQTPKHLITATGQRVTLRCSPRSGDLSVYWYQQSLDQGLQFLIQYYNGEERAKGNILERFSAQQFPDLHSELNLSSLELGDSALYFCASSEQGAHGNTIYFGEGSWLTVV.

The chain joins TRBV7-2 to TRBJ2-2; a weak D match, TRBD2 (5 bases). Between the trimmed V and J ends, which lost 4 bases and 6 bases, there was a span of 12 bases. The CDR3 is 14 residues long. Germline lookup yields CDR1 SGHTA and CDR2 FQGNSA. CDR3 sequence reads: CASSSMRAPGELFF. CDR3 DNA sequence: TGTGCCAGCAGCTCGATGCGGGCCCCCGGGGAGCTGTTTTTT.

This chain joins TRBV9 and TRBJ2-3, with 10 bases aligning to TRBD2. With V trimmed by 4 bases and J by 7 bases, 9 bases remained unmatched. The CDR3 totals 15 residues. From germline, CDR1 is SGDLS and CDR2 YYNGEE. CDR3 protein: CASSPRPSGSYTQYF. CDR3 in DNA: TGTGCCAGCAGCCCCCGGCCTAGCGGGAGTTATACGCAGTATTTT.

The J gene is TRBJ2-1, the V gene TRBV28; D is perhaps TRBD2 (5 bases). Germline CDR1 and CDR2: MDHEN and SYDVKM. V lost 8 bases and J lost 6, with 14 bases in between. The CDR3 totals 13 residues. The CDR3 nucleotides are TGTGCCAGCGTACGATTAGGAGGCAATGAGCAGTTCTTC. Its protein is CASVRLGGNEQFF.

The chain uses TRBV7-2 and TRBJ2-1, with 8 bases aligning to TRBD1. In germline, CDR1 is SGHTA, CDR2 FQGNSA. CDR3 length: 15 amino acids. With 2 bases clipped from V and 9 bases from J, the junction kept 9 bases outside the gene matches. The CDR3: CASSLLSRGLGEQFF. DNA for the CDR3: TGTGCCAGCAGCTTATTGAGCAGGGGGCTAGGTGAGCAGTTCTTC.

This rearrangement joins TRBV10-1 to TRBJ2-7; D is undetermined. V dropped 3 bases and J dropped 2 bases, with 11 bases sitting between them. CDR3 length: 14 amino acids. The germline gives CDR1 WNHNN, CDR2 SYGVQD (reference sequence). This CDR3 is CASSDSPGAYEQYF. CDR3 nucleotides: TGCGCCAGCAGTGATTCTCCCGGAGCCTACGAGCAGTACTTC.

The CDR3 region has the DNA TGTGCCAGCAAAGCTAGCGGAAACTCCTACGAGCAGTACTTC. This translates into CASKASGNSYEQYF. This rearrangement joins TRBV6-5 to TRBJ2-7; 7 bases line up with TRBD2. The V gene's germline CDR1 is MNHEY and CDR2 SVGAGI. Trimming cost V 7 bases and J 0 bases; bases outside gene matches: 6. This CDR3 spans 14 amino acids.

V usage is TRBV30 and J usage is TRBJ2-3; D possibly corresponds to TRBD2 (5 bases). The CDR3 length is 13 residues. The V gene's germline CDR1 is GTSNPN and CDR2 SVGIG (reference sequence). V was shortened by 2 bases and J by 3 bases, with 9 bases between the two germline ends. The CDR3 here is CAWSIRRTDTQYF. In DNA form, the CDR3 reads TGTGCCTGGAGTATTAGGAGGACAGATACGCAGTATTTT.

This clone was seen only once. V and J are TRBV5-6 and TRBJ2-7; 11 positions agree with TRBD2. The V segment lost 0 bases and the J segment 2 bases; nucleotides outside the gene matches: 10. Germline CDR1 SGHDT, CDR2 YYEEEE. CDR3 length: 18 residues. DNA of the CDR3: TGTGCCAGCAGCTTGGTTCCGCCAACTAGCGGGAGAACCTACGAGCAGTACTTC. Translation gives CASSLVPPTSGRTYEQYF.

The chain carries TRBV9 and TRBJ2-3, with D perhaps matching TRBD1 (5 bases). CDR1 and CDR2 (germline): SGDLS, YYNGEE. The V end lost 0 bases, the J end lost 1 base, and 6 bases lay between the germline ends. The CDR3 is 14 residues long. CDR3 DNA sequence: TGTGCCAGCAGCGTAGAAGGGGGCACAGATACGCAGTATTTT. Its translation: CASSVEGGTDTQYF. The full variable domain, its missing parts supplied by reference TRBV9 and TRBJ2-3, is DSGVTQTPKHLITATGQRVTLRCSPRSGDLSVYWYQQSLDQGLQFLIQYYNGEERAKGNILERFSAQQFPDLHSELNLSSLELGDSALYFCASSVEGGTDTQYFGPGTRLTVL.

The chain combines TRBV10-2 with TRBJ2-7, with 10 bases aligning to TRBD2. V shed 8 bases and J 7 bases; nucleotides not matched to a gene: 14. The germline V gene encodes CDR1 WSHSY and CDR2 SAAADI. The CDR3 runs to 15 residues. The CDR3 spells CASRLGGAGGEEQYF. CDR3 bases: TGCGCCAGCCGACTGGGGGGAGCGGGAGGGGAAGAGCAGTACTTC.

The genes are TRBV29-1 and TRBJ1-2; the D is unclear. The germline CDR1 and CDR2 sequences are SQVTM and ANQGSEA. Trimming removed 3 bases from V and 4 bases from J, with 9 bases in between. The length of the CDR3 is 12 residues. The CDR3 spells CSVDARSYGYTF. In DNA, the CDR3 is TGCAGCGTTGACGCGCGGAGCTATGGCTACACCTTC.

The CDR3 spells CASSAPRDRRYNSTDTQYF. The DNA for the CDR3 is TGTGCCAGCAGTGCCCCGAGGGACAGGAGGTACAATAGCACAGATACGCAGTATTTT. The V call is TRBV6-1, the J call TRBJ2-3; 8 bases agree with TRBD1. The CDR3 is 19 residues long. V lost 4 bases, J lost 0 bases, and 15 bases stayed unmatched. Germline loops: CDR1 MNHNS, CDR2 SASEGT.

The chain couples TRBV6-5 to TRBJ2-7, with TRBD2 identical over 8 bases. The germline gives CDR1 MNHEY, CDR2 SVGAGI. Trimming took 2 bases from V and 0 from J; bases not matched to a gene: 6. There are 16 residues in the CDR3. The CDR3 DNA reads TGTGCCAGCAGTTACGGCGGGAGGTCTGCCTCCTACGAGCAGTACTTC. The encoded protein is CASSYGGRSASYEQYF.